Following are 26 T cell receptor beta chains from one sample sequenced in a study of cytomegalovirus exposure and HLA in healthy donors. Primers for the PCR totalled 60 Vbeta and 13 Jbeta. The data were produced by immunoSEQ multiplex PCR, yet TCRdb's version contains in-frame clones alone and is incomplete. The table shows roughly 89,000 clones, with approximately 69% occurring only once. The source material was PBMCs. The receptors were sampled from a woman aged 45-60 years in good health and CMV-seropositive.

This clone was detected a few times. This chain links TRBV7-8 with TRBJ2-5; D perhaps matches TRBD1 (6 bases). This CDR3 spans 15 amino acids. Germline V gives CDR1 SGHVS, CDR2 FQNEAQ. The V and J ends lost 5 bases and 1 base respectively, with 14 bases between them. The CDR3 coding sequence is TGTGCCAGCAGCGCCCAATCAGGGGTCCAAGAGACCCAGTACTTC. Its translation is CASSAQSGVQETQYF.

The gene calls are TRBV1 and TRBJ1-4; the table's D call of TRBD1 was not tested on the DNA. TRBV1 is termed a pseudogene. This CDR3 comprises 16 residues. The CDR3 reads CTSSRATGVMDEKLFF. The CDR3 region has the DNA TGCACCAGCAGCCGCGCGACAGGGGTGATGGATGAAAAACTGTTTTTT.

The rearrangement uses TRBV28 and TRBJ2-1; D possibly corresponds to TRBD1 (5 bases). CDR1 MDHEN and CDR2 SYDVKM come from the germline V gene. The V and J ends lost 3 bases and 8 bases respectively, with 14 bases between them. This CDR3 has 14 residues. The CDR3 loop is CASSFQGITDEQFF. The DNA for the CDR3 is TGTGCCAGCAGTTTCCAGGGTATCACGGATGAGCAGTTCTTC.

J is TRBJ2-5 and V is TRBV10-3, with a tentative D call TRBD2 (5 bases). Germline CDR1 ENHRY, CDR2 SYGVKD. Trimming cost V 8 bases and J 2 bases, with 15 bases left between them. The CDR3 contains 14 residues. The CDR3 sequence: CAISLDLAQETQYF. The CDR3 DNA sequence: TGTGCCATCTCGTTGGATTTAGCGCAAGAGACCCAGTACTTC.

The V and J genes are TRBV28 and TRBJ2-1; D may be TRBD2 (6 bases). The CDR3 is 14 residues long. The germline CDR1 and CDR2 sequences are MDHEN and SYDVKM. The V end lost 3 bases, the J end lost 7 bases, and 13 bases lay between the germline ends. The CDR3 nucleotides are TGTGCCAGCAGTTTGGCCGGAGGGGTTAATGAGCAGTTCTTC. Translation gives CASSLAGGVNEQFF. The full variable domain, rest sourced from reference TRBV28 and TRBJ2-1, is DVKVTQSSRYLVKRTGEKVFLECVQDMDHENMFWYRQDPGLGLRLIYFSYDVKMKEKGDIPEGYSVSREKKERFSLILESASTNQTSMYLCASSLAGGVNEQFFGPGTRLTVL.

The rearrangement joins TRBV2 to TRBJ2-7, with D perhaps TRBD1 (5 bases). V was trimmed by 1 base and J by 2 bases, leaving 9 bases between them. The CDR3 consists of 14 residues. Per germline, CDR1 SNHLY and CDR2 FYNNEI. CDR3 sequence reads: CASSEGRVTYEQYF. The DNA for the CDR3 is TGTGCCAGCAGTGAAGGCAGGGTCACCTACGAGCAGTACTTC.

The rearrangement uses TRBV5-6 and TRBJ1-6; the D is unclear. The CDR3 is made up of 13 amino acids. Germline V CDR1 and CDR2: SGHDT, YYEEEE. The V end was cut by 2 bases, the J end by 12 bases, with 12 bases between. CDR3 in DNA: TGTGCCAGCAGCTTTCTGACTGCTTTACCCCTCCACTTT. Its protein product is CASSFLTALPLHF. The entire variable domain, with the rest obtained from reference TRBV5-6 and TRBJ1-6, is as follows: DAGVTQSPTHLIKTRGQQVTLRCSPKSGHDTVSWYQQALGQGPQFIFQYYEEEERQRGNFPDRFSGHQFPNYSSELNVNALLLGDSALYLCASSFLTALPLHFGNGTRLTVT.

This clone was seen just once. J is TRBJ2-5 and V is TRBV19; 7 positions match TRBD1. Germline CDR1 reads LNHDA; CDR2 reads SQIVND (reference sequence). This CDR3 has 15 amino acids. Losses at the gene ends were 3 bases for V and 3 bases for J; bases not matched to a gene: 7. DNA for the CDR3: TGTGCCAGTAGTATCCAGACAGGGACCAAAGAGACCCAGTACTTC. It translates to CASSIQTGTKETQYF.

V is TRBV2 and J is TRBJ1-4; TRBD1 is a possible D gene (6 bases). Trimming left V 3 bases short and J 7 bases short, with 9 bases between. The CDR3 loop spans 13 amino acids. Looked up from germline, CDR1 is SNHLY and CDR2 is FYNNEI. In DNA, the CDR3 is TGTGCCAGCAGTGACAGGGGCGGTGAAAAACTGTTTTTT. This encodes CASSDRGGEKLFF.

As DNA, the CDR3 is TGCGCCAGCAGCCTGGCGGGCGGGGAAAACACCGGGGAGCTGTTTTTT. This codes for CASSLAGGENTGELFF. The V gene is TRBV5-1, the J gene TRBJ2-2; D is possibly TRBD2 (6 bases). The length of the CDR3 is 16 residues. Germline V CDR1 and CDR2: SGHRS, YFSETQ. Trimming took 4 bases from V and 2 from J, leaving 15 bases between them.

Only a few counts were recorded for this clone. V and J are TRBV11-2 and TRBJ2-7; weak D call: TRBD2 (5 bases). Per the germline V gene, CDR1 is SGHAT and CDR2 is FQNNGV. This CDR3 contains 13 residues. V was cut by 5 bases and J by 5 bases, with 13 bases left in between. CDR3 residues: CASSPRGRHEQYF. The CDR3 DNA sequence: TGTGCCAGCAGCCCTCGAGGGAGACACGAGCAGTACTTC.

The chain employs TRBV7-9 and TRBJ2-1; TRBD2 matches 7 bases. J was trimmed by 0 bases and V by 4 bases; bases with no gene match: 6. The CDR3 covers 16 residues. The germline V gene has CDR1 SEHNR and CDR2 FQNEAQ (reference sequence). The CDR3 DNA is TGTGCCAGCAGCTCCGAGCGGGGAAGCTCCTACAATGAGCAGTTCTTC. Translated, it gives CASSSERGSSYNEQFF.

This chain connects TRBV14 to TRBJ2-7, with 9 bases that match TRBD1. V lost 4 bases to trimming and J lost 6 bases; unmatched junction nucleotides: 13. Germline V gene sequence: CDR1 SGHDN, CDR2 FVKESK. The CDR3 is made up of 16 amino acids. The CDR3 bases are TGTGCCAGCAGCCTGTTCCCCCCGGGACAGGGTGGCGAGCAGTACTTC. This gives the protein CASSLFPPGQGGEQYF.

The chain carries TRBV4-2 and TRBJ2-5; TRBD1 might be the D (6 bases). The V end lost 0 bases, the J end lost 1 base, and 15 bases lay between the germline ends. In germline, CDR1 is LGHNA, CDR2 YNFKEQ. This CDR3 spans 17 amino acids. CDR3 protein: CASSQDPGQTGQETQYF. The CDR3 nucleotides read TGTGCCAGCAGCCAAGATCCTGGACAGACCGGCCAAGAGACCCAGTACTTC.

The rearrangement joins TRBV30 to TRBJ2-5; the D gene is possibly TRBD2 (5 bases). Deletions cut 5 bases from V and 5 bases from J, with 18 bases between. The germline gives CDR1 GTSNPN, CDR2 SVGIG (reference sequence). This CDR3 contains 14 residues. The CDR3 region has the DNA TGTGCCTGGGCTGGGAATCCGGGGTTGGAGACCCAGTACTTC. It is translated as CAWAGNPGLETQYF.

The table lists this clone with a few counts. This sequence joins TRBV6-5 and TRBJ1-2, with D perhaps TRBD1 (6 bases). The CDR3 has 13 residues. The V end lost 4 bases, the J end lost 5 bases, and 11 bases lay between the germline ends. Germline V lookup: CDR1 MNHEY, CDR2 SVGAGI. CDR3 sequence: CASSSGGQYGYTF. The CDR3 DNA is TGTGCCAGCAGTTCCGGAGGACAGTATGGCTACACCTTC.

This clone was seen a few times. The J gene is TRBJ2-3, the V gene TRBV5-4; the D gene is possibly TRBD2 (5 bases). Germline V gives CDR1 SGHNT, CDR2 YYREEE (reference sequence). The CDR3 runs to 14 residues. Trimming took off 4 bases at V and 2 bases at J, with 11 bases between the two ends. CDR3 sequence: CASSPRDYTDTQYF. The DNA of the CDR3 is TGTGCCAGCAGCCCCCGAGACTACACAGATACGCAGTATTTT.

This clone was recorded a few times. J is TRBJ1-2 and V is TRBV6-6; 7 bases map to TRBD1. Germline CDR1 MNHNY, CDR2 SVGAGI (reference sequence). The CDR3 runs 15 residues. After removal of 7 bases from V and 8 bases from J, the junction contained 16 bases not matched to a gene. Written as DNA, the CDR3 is TGTGCCAGCACCCGAAACCGCGAGGGGGCTGGGGGCTACACCTTC. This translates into CASTRNREGAGGYTF.

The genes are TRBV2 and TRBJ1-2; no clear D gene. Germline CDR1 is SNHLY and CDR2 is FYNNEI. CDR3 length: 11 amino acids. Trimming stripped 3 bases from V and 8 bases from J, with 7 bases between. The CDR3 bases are TGTGCCAGCAGTGAGGTGGGCGGCTACACCTTC. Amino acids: CASSEVGGYTF.

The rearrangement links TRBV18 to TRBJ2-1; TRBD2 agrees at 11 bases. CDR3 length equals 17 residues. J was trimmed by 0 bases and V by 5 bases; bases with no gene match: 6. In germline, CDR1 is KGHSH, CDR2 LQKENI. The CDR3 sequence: CASSTSGGLYSYNEQFF. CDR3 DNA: TGTGCCAGCTCAACTAGCGGGGGTCTCTACTCCTACAATGAGCAGTTCTTC.

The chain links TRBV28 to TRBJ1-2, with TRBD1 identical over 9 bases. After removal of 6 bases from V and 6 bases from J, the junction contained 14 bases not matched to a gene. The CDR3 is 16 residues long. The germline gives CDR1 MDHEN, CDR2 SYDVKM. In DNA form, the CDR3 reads TGTGCCAGCAGGGGCACCGGGACAGGGTGGGTCGATGGCTACACCTTC. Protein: CASRGTGTGWVDGYTF.

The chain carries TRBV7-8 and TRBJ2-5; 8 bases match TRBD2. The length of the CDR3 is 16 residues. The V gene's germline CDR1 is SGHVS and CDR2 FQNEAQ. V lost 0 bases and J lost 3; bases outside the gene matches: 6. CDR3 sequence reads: CASSLAAGAPKETQYF. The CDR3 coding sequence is TGTGCCAGCAGCTTAGCAGCGGGGGCCCCTAAAGAGACCCAGTACTTC.

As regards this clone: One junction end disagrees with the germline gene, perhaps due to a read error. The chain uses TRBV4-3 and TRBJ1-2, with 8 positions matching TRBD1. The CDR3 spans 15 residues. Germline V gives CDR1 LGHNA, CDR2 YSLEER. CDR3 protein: CASSQVSDRAYGYAF. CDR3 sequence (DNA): TGCGCCAGCAGCCAAGTCTCGGACAGGGCTTATGGCTACGCCTTC.

The CDR3 sequence is CASSPDVRLAGNTDTQYF. Here the CDR3 DNA reads TGTGCCAGCAGCCCAGACGTCAGACTAGCGGGAAACACAGATACGCAGTATTTT. The gene calls are TRBV7-9 and TRBJ2-3, with 11 bases identical to TRBD2. V shed 5 bases, J shed 2 bases, and the junction held 12 bases outside the gene matches. The CDR3 totals 18 residues. Germline loops: CDR1 SEHNR, CDR2 FQNEAQ (reference sequence).

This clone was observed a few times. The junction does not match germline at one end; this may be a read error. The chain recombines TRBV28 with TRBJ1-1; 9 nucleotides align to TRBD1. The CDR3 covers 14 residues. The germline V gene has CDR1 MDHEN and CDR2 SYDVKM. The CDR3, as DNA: TGTGCCAGCACTTTACTGGAGGACAGGGGAGACGCTTTCTTT. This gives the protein CASTLLEDRGDAFF.

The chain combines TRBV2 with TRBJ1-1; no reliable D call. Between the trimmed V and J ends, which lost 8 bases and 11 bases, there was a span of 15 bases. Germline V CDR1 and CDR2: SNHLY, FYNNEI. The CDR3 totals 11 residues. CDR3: CASLFHLEAFF. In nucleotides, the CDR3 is TGTGCCAGCCTATTCCACCTGGAGGCTTTCTTT. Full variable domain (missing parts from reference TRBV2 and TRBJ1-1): EPEVTQTPSHQVTQMGQEVILRCVPISNHLYFYWYRQILGQKVEFLVSFYNNEISEKSEIFDDQFSVERPDGSNFTLKIRSTKLEDSAMYFCASLFHLEAFFGQGTRLTVV.